This TCR beta chain was recorded in a study of blood T cell repertoires in COVID-19. Looking at the study overall: The origin of the acute and convalescent COVID-19 samples was the United States, Italy and Spain. From T cells, B-cell-depleted T cells, or PBMCs came the material, which was cDNA or gDNA.

How the authors handled the data: From reference gene primer amplification, estimates of nucleated cell counts were derived. Profiling relied on immunoSEQ multiplex PCR, and the TCRdb table lists in-frame clones only, not all of them. V, J and clone size derive from that table, while D and trimming were established from the DNA sequence. The sample holds about 360,000 clones, approximately 86% seen once. The CDR3 loop spans 16 amino acids. The V segment lost 4 bases and the J segment 6 bases; nucleotides outside the gene matches: 15. Per the germline V gene, CDR1 is SGHRS and CDR2 is YFSETQ. This receptor was taken from a human donor in a cohort sampled during active COVID-19. The source material was peripheral blood. This chain joins TRBV5-1 and TRBJ1-1; 7 bases map to TRBD1. The CDR3 region is CASSLRPAGTDAEAFF. Written as DNA, the CDR3 is TGCGCCAGCAGCCTCCGGCCCGCCGGGACAGACGCTGAAGCTTTCTTT. Filled out from reference TRBV5-1 and TRBJ1-1, the complete variable domain reads KAGVTQTPRYLIKTRGQQVTLSCSPISGHRSVSWYQQTPGQGLQFLFEYFSETQRNKGNFPGRFSGRQFSNSRSEMNVSTLELGDSALYLCASSLRPAGTDAEAFFGQGTRLTVV.